This T cell receptor beta chain stems from a study of T cells in Graves' hyperthyroidism and ophthalmopathy. Study-level findings and limits: Blood held most thyroid clonotypes expanded above 0.001 frequency.

RNA transcripts were the template for amplifying TCR beta CDR3 regions. A first-round RT-PCR of the TCR CDR3 used the HTBI primer set. One entry per CDR3 protein results from TCRdb running MiXCR on the multiplex PCR reads. Here the sample spans under 40,000 distinct CDR3 sequences, around 50% being singletons. Germline V gene sequence: CDR1 SGHTA, CDR2 FQGTGA. CDR3 length: 15 amino acids. The V segment lost 5 bases and the J segment 4 bases; nucleotides outside the gene matches: 6. Isolation of PBMCs was performed on about 10 ml fresh peripheral blood. Comment on this clonotype: Its antigen is still unknown.

Sequenced: blood. This TCR derives from a woman aged 45-65 years with Graves' hyperthyroidism that later progressed to Graves' ophthalmopathy. The chain has TRBV7-3 and TRBJ2-5; 11 bases agree with TRBD2. DNA of the CDR3: TGTGCCAGCAGCAGTTCCCTAGCGGGAGGAGAGACCCAGTACTTC. Translation: CASSSSLAGGETQYF.